These 28 T cell receptor beta chains were all obtained from the same sample, sequenced in a study of cytomegalovirus exposure and HLA in healthy donors (dated by TCRdb to between 2016 and 2019). Libraries were prepared through the immunoSEQ multiplex PCR assay. The multiplex PCR relied on a mix of 60 forward primers for TCR Vbeta segments and 13 reverse primers for TCR Jbeta segments. TCRdb retrieved this table from immuneACCESS and kept in-frame rearrangements only. Not all clones are present; in checked studies, unresolved V genes account for under half, and no reason is known for the remainder. In this sample the table shows 120,000 or so clones, roughly 82% of which occur a single time. The top ten clonotypes cover under 7% of the sample. The sample was PBMCs. These receptors all come from a young man in good health and CMV-seropositive.

This sequence joins TRBV25-1 and TRBJ2-3, with D perhaps TRBD2 (6 bases). V dropped 5 bases and J dropped 4 bases, with 13 bases sitting between them. The CDR3 has 14 residues. Germline V gene sequence: CDR1 MGHDK, CDR2 SYGVNS. In DNA form, the CDR3 reads TGTGCCAGCAGTCCCCGACTAGGTGCAGATACGCAGTATTTT. Protein sequence: CASSPRLGADTQYF.

This clone was seen only a few times. CDR3 protein: CASSQSLAGGSDTQYF. CDR3 sequence (DNA): TGCGCCAGCAGCCAGTCTCTAGCGGGAGGGTCAGATACGCAGTATTTT. This rearrangement joins TRBV4-1 to TRBJ2-3; 12 bases fit TRBD2. Germline V gene data show CDR1 as MGHRA and CDR2 as YSYEKL. The CDR3 has 16 amino acids. V dropped 3 bases and J dropped 4; count of bases not matched to a gene: 5.

The chain combines TRBV5-1 with TRBJ2-6; tentatively, D is TRBD2 (6 bases). The germline V gene has CDR1 SGHRS and CDR2 YFSETQ. The CDR3 consists of 20 residues. Trimming stripped 0 bases from V and 3 bases from J, with 22 bases between. This CDR3 reads CASSLAVRGLQPFGANVLTF. Written as DNA, the CDR3 is TGCGCCAGCAGCTTGGCGGTTCGGGGACTCCAACCATTTGGGGCCAACGTCCTGACTTTC.

A few counts support this clone. J is TRBJ2-7 and V is TRBV6-6; 13 nucleotides line up with TRBD2. CDR3 size: 16 residues. Germline CDR1 is MNHNY and CDR2 is SVGAGI (reference sequence). Germline trimming cut 3 bases from V and 2 bases from J; bases unmatched to any gene: 4. The CDR3 DNA follows: TGTGCCAGCAGTTATCCCGGGACTAGCGGGACCTACGAGCAGTACTTC. It yields the protein CASSYPGTSGTYEQYF.

The V call is TRBV27, the J call TRBJ2-7, with D tentatively TRBD1 (6 bases). The germline V gene has CDR1 MNHEY and CDR2 SMNVEV (reference sequence). The V end lost 8 bases, the J end lost 2 bases, and 19 bases lay between the germline ends. CDR3 length: 15 residues. The CDR3 DNA follows: TGTGCCAGCGGGGCCTCAACAGGGTTTACCTACGAGCAGTACTTC. This sequence encodes CASGASTGFTYEQYF.

This clone was observed a handful of times. J is TRBJ2-1 and V is TRBV5-4; tentatively, D is TRBD2 (5 bases). The V and J ends lost 3 bases and 0 bases respectively, with 13 bases between them. This CDR3 spans 16 amino acids. Germline-derived CDR1 and CDR2 are SGHNT and YYREEE (reference sequence). The CDR3, as DNA: TGTGCCAGCAGCTCCGGAGGATCTAGCTCCTACAATGAGCAGTTCTTC. It is translated as CASSSGGSSSYNEQFF.

This chain uses TRBV2 with TRBJ1-1; D is unresolved. V was trimmed by 3 bases and J by 1 base, leaving 9 bases between them. This CDR3 is built from 14 residues. Germline CDR1 SNHLY, CDR2 FYNNEI. The CDR3 DNA reads as TGTGCCAGCAGTGAGTATACAGCGAACACTGAAGCTTTCTTT. Encoded protein: CASSEYTANTEAFF.

This clone appeared a single time. The chain carries TRBV30 and TRBJ2-5, with 7 bases aligning to TRBD1. V was pared by 0 bases and J by 4 bases, with 11 bases of the junction left unmatched. The CDR3 extends over 16 amino acids. The V gene's germline CDR1 is GTSNPN and CDR2 SVGIG (reference sequence). CDR3 sequence reads: CAWSVLPRNRGETQYF. The CDR3 DNA is TGTGCCTGGAGTGTCCTCCCCCGAAACAGGGGAGAGACCCAGTACTTC.

V usage is TRBV18 and J usage is TRBJ2-1, with D possibly matching TRBD1 (6 bases). This CDR3 has 13 residues. The V gene's germline CDR1 is KGHSH and CDR2 LQKENI. With 5 bases removed from V and 8 bases from J, the gap between germline ends came to 13 bases. In DNA form, the CDR3 reads TGTGCCAGCTCAGGACAGTCAGCGGATGAGCAGTTCTTC. Translation: CASSGQSADEQFF.

The chain couples TRBV6-5 to TRBJ1-1, with TRBD1 matching 8 bases. The V gene end was trimmed by 5 bases and the J gene end by 4 bases; junction bases not matched to a gene: 6. The CDR3 has 14 amino acids. Per germline, CDR1 MNHEY and CDR2 SVGAGI. The CDR3 reads CASSEDREFTEAFF. The CDR3 DNA reads as TGTGCCAGCAGTGAGGACAGGGAATTCACTGAAGCTTTCTTT.

The chain links TRBV6-4 to TRBJ2-3; 14 nucleotides match TRBD2. The V gene end was trimmed by 2 bases and the J gene end by 5 bases; junction bases not matched to a gene: 0. This CDR3 comprises 15 residues. Germline V lookup: CDR1 MRHNA, CDR2 SNTAGT. This chain's CDR3 is CASSDGTSGGDTQYF. CDR3 DNA: TGTGCCAGCAGTGACGGGACTAGCGGGGGAGATACGCAGTATTTT.

Here the CDR3 reads CASRDSGGTQPQHF. The CDR3 bases are TGTGCCAGCAGGGACAGTGGTGGGACTCAGCCCCAGCATTTT. This rearrangement joins TRBV6-1 to TRBJ1-5; tentatively, D is TRBD1 (6 bases). Germline loops: CDR1 MNHNS, CDR2 SASEGT. This CDR3 is 14 amino acids long. Trimming cost V 6 bases and J 6 bases, with 15 bases left between them.

This clone occurred a few times. The rearrangement links TRBV7-6 to TRBJ1-2; weak D call: TRBD1 (5 bases). Germline values: CDR1 SGHVS, CDR2 FNYEAQ. The V end was cut by 1 base, the J end by 6 bases, with 12 bases between. This CDR3 spans 14 amino acids. The CDR3 bases are TGTGCCAGCAGCTTAGAAGGGGCCGGCGATGGCTACACCTTC. Translating gives CASSLEGAGDGYTF.

The chain joins TRBV4-1 to TRBJ2-7; 10 nucleotides line up with TRBD1. Germline CDR1 reads MGHRA; CDR2 reads YSYEKL. The CDR3 loop spans 14 amino acids. V lost 6 bases to trimming and J lost 5 bases; unmatched junction nucleotides: 7. The CDR3 region is CASRRTGGRDEQYF. The CDR3 DNA sequence: TGCGCCAGCAGGCGGACAGGGGGTAGGGACGAGCAGTACTTC.

The rearrangement links TRBV11-2 to TRBJ2-5; 9 bases are shared with TRBD2. The CDR3 length is 19 residues. Trimming cost V 4 bases and J 7 bases; bases outside gene matches: 22. Germline loops: CDR1 SGHAT, CDR2 FQNNGV. This chain's CDR3 is CASSSHPLAGENLRGTQYF. The CDR3 bases are TGTGCCAGCAGCTCCCACCCCTTAGCGGGAGAAAACTTGAGGGGGACCCAGTACTTC. The full variable domain, its missing parts supplied by reference TRBV11-2 and TRBJ2-5, is EAGVAQSPRYKIIEKRQSVAFWCNPISGHATLYWYQQILGQGPKLLIQFQNNGVVDDSQLPKDRFSAERLKGVDSTLKIQPAKLEDSAVYLCASSSHPLAGENLRGTQYFGPGTRLLVL.

V usage is TRBV9 and J usage is TRBJ2-7, with no clear D. The ends were cut back, 0 bases at V and 7 bases at J, with 11 bases in the middle. This CDR3 is 13 amino acids long. The V gene's germline CDR1 is SGDLS and CDR2 YYNGEE. DNA of the CDR3: TGTGCCAGCAGCGTAGTTGAGGTTTCTGAGCAGTACTTC. Its translation: CASSVVEVSEQYF.

The chain has TRBV7-3 and TRBJ2-1; D gene uncertain. Germline V gene lookup returns CDR1 SGHTA and CDR2 FQGTGA. Deletions cut 5 bases from V and 5 bases from J, with 13 bases between. CDR3 length: 14 residues. The CDR3 DNA follows: TGTGCCAGCAGCCGGTCCGACTGGAACAATGAGCAGTTCTTC. It is translated as CASSRSDWNNEQFF.

The chain employs TRBV7-9 and TRBJ1-1; a weak D match, TRBD1 (6 bases). V gave up 2 bases and J gave up 1 base, with 23 bases separating them. This CDR3 spans 19 amino acids. Per germline, CDR1 SEHNR and CDR2 FQNEAQ (reference sequence). The CDR3 region has the DNA TGTGCCAGCAGCTTATCGAGAATGGGCAGGGGCTCCTCGAACACTGAAGCTTTCTTT. Protein sequence: CASSLSRMGRGSSNTEAFF.

This rearrangement joins TRBV2 to TRBJ1-2, with 7 bases that match TRBD1. Trimming cost V 10 bases and J 10 bases; bases outside gene matches: 15. CDR1 SNHLY and CDR2 FYNNEI come from the germline V gene. The CDR3 runs to 13 residues. CDR3 sequence (DNA): TGTGCCACCCAATCCGGGACAGCCGAAAACTACACCTTC. Translated: CATQSGTAENYTF.

The rearrangement joins TRBV7-3 to TRBJ1-5, with D perhaps matching TRBD1 (6 bases). Germline V lookup: CDR1 SGHTA, CDR2 FQGTGA. Trimming stripped 2 bases from V and 4 bases from J, with 15 bases between. The CDR3 has 16 amino acids. The CDR3 DNA follows: TGTGCCAGCAGCTTACCTCTGGAAGGGGGTAATCAGCCCCAGCATTTT. This sequence encodes CASSLPLEGGNQPQHF.

The table lists this clone with a few counts. The V call is TRBV9, the J call TRBJ2-7, with TRBD1 matching 10 bases. The germline V gene encodes CDR1 SGDLS and CDR2 YYNGEE. The CDR3 contains 14 residues. V gave up 3 bases and J gave up 3 bases; unmatched junction bases: 3. The CDR3 region is CASSGRTGGYEQYF. The CDR3 DNA reads TGTGCCAGCAGCGGAAGGACAGGGGGCTACGAGCAGTACTTC.

As regards this clone: Relative to the germline gene, one junction end is altered; a read error may explain this. This chain joins TRBV28 and TRBJ1-1; tentatively, D is TRBD1 (6 bases). The CDR3 contains 15 residues. CDR1 is MDHEN and CDR2 is SYDVKM in the germline V gene. CDR3 in DNA: TGTGCCACCAGTTTATGGGGGCAGAGTAACACTGAAGCTTTCTTT. It is translated as CATSLWGQSNTEAFF.

The chain is built from TRBV5-1 and TRBJ1-1; a possible D gene is TRBD1 (5 bases). V lost 2 bases to trimming and J lost 0 bases, with 20 bases between them. The CDR3 is 18 residues long. In germline, CDR1 is SGHRS, CDR2 YFSETQ. CDR3 nucleotides: TGCGCCAGCAGCTTTGGAAAGAAATGGGGCAGGATGAACACTGAAGCTTTCTTT. Encoded protein: CASSFGKKWGRMNTEAFF.

This chain connects TRBV28 to TRBJ1-1; D is uncertain. The CDR3 has 15 amino acids. V lost 5 bases, J lost 2 bases, and 15 bases lay in between. Germline loops: CDR1 MDHEN, CDR2 SYDVKM. The CDR3 bases are TGTGCCAGCAGTGACCCCGGGGAGTACAACACTGAAGCTTTCTTT. Residues: CASSDPGEYNTEAFF.

CDR3 bases: TGCAGCGTTGAGAAGCGGGGGCTGAGCTCCTACAATGAGCAGTTCTTC. Encoded protein: CSVEKRGLSSYNEQFF. This chain links TRBV29-1 with TRBJ2-1, with 8 nucleotides matching TRBD2. The CDR3 loop spans 16 amino acids. In germline, CDR1 is SQVTM, CDR2 ANQGSEA. Losses at the gene ends were 3 bases for V and 0 bases for J; bases not matched to a gene: 7.

This clone was counted once. CDR3 protein: CASSFSQRAGGYTF. For the CDR3, the DNA is TGCGCCAGCAGCTTTTCACAGCGAGCGGGCGGCTACACCTTC. The chain links TRBV5-1 to TRBJ1-2; D is undetermined. Germline assignment: CDR1 SGHRS and CDR2 YFSETQ. This CDR3 comprises 14 residues. The V end lost 2 bases, the J end lost 8 bases, and 16 bases lay between the germline ends.

The chain joins TRBV5-4 to TRBJ2-1; 8 nucleotides agree with TRBD2. The germline V gene has CDR1 SGHNT and CDR2 YYREEE (reference sequence). J lost 0 bases, V lost 1 base, and 3 bases had no gene match. The CDR3 runs to 16 residues. The CDR3 sequence is CASSLRGLGSYNEQFF. DNA for the CDR3: TGTGCCAGCAGCTTGAGGGGACTAGGCTCCTACAATGAGCAGTTCTTC.

This clone was seen just once. V and J are TRBV5-4 and TRBJ1-1; D is perhaps TRBD1 (6 bases). V shed 5 bases and J shed 0 bases, with 11 bases lying between them. This CDR3 spans 14 amino acids. Germline loops: CDR1 SGHNT, CDR2 YYREEE (reference sequence). CDR3 sequence: CASRKQGLNTEAFF. The CDR3 nucleotides are TGTGCCAGCAGGAAACAGGGCCTGAACACTGAAGCTTTCTTT.